The clone carrying this TCR beta chain was detected many times. Since a much larger clone is just one base distant, this may be a read error. The sorted Tregs were CD4+CD25+CD127-/low cells. Semi-nested PCR with Nested Universal Primer A followed constant-region reverse priming of full-length variable regions. A single record per CDR3 protein comes from TCRdb applying MiXCR to the 5' RACE reads. The sample holds about 11,000 distinct CDR3 sequences; around a quarter are singletons and the top ten take under 3%. V dropped 6 bases and J dropped 4; count of bases not matched to a gene: 6. The CDR3 is made up of 15 amino acids. Germline V CDR1 and CDR2: MNHEY, SVGAGI.

This chain joins TRBV6-5 and TRBJ2-1, with 10 nucleotides matching TRBD1. The clonotype originates from a female donor with breast cancer. The material sequenced was Tregs sorted from a lymph node. The CDR3 here is CASSRGQGSYNEQFF. The DNA of the CDR3 is TGTGCCAGCAGCCGGGGACAGGGGAGTTACAATGAGCAGTTCTTC.